Described below is a single T cell receptor (beta chain) sequence and its context. Its antigen is as yet unknown. The CDR3 loop spans 14 amino acids. The V gene's germline CDR1 is SNHLY and CDR2 FYNNEI. Trimming took off 5 bases at V and 5 bases at J, with 15 bases between the two ends. The sample comes from a study of cytomegalovirus exposure and HLA in healthy donors. Study results and limitations: It was found in a later analysis that first-cohort TCR clusters tended to co-occur in the 120 validation repertoires.

An approximately 130-subject validation cohort, separate from the 666-subject first cohort, supplied the donors. Method: immunoSEQ multiplex PCR; TCRdb's copy keeps in-frame clones and lacks some. The sample has more than 250,000 clones, about 90% seen once. The specimen was PBMCs. The rearrangement joins TRBV2 to TRBJ2-5; D is undetermined. The receptor was isolated from a woman aged 30 to 39 in good health and CMV-seronegative. For the CDR3, the DNA is TGTGCCAGCAGTCCCTCACGGGCTGTGGAGACCCAGTACTTC. Protein sequence: CASSPSRAVETQYF.